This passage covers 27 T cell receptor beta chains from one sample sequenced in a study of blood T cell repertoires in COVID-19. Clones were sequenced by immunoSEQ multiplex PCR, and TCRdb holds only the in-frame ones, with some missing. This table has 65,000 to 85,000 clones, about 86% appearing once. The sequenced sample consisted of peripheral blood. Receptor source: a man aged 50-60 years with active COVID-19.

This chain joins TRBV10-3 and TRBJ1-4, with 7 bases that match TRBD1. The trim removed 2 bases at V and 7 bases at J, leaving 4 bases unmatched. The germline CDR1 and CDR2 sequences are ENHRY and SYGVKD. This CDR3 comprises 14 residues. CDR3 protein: CAISEDRELEKLFF. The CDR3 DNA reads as TGTGCCATCAGTGAGGACAGGGAGCTTGAAAAACTGTTTTTT.

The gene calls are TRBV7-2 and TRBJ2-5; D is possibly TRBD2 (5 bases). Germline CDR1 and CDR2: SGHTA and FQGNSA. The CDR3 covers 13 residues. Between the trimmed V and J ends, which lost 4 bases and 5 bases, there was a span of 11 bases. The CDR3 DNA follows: TGTGCCAGCAGCTCGGGATTGTGGGAGACCCAGTACTTC. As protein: CASSSGLWETQYF.

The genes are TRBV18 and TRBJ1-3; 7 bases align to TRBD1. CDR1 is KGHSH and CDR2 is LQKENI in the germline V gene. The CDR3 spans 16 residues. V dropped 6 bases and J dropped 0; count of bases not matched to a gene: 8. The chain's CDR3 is CASSPGQLTSGNTIYF. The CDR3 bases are TGTGCCAGCTCGCCGGGACAGCTTACCTCTGGAAACACCATATATTTT.

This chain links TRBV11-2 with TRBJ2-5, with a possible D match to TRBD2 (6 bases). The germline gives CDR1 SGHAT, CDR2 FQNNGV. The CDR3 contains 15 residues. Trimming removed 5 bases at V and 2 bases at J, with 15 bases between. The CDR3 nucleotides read TGTGCCAGCAGCCCGATCCGGGGGAAACAAGAGACCCAGTACTTC. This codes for CASSPIRGKQETQYF. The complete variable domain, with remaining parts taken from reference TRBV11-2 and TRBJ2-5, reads EAGVAQSPRYKIIEKRQSVAFWCNPISGHATLYWYQQILGQGPKLLIQFQNNGVVDDSQLPKDRFSAERLKGVDSTLKIQPAKLEDSAVYLCASSPIRGKQETQYFGPGTRLLVL.

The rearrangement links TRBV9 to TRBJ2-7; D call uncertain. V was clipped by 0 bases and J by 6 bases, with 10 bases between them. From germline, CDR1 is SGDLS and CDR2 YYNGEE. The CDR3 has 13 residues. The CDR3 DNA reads TGTGCCAGCAGCGTAGGAGAGAGGAGCGAGCAGTACTTC. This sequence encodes CASSVGERSEQYF. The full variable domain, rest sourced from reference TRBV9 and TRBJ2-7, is DSGVTQTPKHLITATGQRVTLRCSPRSGDLSVYWYQQSLDQGLQFLIQYYNGEERAKGNILERFSAQQFPDLHSELNLSSLELGDSALYFCASSVGERSEQYFGPGTRLTVT.

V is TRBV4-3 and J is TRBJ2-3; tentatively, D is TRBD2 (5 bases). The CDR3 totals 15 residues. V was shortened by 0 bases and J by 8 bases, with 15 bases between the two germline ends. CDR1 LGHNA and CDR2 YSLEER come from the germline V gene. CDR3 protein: CASSQEDGRRGTQYF. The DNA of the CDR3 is TGCGCCAGCAGCCAAGAGGACGGTCGTCGGGGTACGCAGTATTTT.

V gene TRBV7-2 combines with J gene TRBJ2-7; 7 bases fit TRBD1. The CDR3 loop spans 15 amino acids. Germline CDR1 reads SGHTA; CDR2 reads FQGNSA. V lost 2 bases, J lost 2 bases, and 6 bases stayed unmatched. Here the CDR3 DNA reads TGTGCCAGCAGCTTATTTGCAGGGGGAGCCTACGAGCAGTACTTC. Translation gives CASSLFAGGAYEQYF.

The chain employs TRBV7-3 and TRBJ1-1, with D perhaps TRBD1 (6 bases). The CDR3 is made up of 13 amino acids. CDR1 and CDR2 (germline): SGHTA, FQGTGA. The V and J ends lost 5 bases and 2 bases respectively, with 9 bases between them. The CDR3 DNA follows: TGTGCCAGCAGCCCGGGGGGCAACACTGAAGCTTTCTTT. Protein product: CASSPGGNTEAFF.

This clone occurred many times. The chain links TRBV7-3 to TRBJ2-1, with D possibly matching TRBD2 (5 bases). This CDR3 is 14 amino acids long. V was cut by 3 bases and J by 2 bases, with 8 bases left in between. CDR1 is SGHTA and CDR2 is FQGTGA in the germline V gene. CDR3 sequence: CASSFRGTYNEQFF. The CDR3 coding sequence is TGTGCCAGCAGCTTCCGGGGTACCTACAATGAGCAGTTCTTC.

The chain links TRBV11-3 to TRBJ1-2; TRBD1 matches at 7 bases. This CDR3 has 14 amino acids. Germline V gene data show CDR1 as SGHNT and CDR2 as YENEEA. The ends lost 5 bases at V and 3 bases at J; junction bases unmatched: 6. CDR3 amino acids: CASSVHGQDYGYTF. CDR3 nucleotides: TGTGCCAGCAGCGTACACGGACAGGACTATGGCTACACCTTC.

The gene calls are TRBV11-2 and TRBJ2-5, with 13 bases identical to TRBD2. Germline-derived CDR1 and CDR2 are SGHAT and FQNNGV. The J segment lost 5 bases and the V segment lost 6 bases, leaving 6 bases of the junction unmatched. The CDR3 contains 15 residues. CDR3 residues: CASSSRTSGGETQYF. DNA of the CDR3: TGTGCCAGCAGTTCCCGGACTAGCGGGGGTGAGACCCAGTACTTC.

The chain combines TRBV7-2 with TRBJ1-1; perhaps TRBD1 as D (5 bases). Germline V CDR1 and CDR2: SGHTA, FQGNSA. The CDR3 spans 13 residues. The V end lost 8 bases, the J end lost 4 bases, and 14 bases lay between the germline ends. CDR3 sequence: CASSSLGRTEAFF. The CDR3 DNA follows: TGTGCCAGCTCCTCTCTGGGGCGCACTGAAGCTTTCTTT.

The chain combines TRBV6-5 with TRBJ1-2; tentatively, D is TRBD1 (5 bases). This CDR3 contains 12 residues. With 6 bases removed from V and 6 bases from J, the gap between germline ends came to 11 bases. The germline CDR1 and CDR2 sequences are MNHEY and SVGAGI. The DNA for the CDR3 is TGTGCCAGCAGCCATGGAGGGGATGGCTACACCTTC. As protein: CASSHGGDGYTF.

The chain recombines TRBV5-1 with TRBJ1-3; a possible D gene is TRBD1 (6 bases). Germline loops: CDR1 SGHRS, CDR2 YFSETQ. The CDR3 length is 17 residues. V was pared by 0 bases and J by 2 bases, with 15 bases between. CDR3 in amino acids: CASSLAETGLPGNTIYF. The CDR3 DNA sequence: TGCGCCAGCAGCTTGGCCGAAACAGGGCTGCCTGGAAACACCATATATTTT.

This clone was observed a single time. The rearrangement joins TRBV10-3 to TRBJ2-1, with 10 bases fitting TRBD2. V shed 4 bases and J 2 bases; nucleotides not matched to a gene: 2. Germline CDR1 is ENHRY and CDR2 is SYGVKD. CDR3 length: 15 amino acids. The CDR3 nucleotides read TGTGCCATCAGTGGGACTAGCGGAACCTACAATGAGCAGTTCTTC. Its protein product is CAISGTSGTYNEQFF.

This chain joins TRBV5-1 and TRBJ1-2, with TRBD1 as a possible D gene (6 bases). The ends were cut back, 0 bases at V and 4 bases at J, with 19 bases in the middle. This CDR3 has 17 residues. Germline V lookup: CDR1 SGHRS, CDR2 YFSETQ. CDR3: CASSLGLDSANLYGYTF. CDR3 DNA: TGCGCCAGCAGCTTGGGGTTGGACAGCGCGAACCTCTATGGCTACACCTTC.

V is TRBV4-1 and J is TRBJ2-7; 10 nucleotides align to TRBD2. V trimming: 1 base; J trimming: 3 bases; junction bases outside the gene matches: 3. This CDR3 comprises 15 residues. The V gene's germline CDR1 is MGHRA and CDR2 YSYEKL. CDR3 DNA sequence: TGCGCCAGCAGCCAAGTGCCTAGCGGGAGCTACGAGCAGTACTTC. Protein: CASSQVPSGSYEQYF.

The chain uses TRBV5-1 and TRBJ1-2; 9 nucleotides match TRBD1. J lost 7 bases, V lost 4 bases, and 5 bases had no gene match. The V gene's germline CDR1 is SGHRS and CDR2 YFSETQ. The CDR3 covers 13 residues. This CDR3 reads CASSRGTGFGYTF. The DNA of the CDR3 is TGCGCCAGCAGCAGAGGGACAGGGTTTGGCTACACCTTC.

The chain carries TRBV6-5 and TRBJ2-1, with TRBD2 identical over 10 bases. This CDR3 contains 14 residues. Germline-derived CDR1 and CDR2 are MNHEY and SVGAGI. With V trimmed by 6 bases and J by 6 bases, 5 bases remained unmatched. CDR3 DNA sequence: TGTGCCAGCAGGTCCGGGACTAGCGTCAATGAGCAGTTCTTC. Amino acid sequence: CASRSGTSVNEQFF.

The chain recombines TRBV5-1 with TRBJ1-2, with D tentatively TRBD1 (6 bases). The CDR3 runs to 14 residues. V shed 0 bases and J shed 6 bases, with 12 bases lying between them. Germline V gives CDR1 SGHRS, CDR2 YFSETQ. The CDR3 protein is CASSLAGGGDGYTF. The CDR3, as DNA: TGCGCCAGCAGCTTGGCGGGGGGGGGCGATGGCTACACCTTC.

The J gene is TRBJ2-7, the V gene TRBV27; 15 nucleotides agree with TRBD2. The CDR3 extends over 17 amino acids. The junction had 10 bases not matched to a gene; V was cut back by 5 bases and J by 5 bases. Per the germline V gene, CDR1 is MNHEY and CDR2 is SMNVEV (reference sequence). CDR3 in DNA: TGTGCCAGCAGTCCTGGACTAGCGGGGGGGGTAAGAGACGAGCAGTACTTC. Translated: CASSPGLAGGVRDEQYF.

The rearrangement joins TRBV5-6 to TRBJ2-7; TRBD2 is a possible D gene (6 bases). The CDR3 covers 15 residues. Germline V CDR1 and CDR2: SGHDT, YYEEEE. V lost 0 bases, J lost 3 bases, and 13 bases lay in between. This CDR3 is CASSLGGTGSYEQYF. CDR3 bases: TGTGCCAGCAGCTTGGGCGGGACCGGGAGCTACGAGCAGTACTTC.

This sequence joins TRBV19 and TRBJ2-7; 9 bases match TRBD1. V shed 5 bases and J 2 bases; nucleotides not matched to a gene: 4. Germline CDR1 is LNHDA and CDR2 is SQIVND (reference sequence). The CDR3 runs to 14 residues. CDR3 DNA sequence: TGTGCCAGTAGTCCCGGACAGGGGACCTACGAGCAGTACTTC. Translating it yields CASSPGQGTYEQYF.

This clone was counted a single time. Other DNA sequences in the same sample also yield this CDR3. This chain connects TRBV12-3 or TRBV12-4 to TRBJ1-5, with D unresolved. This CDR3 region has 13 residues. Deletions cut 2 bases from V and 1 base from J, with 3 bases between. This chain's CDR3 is CASSLSSNQPQHF. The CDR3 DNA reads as TGTGCCAGCAGTTTAAGCAGCAATCAGCCCCAGCATTTT.

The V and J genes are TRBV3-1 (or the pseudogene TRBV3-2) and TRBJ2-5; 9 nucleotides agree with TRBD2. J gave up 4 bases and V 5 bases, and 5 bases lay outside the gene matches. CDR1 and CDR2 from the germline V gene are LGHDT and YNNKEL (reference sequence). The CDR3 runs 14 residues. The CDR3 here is CASSLAGVRETQYF. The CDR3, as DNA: TGTGCCAGCAGCTTAGCGGGAGTACGAGAGACCCAGTACTTC.

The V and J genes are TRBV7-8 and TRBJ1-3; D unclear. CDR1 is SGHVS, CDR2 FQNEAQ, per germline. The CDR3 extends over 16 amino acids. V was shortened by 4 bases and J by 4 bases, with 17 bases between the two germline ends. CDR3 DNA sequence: TGTGCCAGCAGCTACTCGGGGAACCCGGGGGGAAACACCATATATTTT. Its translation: CASSYSGNPGGNTIYF.

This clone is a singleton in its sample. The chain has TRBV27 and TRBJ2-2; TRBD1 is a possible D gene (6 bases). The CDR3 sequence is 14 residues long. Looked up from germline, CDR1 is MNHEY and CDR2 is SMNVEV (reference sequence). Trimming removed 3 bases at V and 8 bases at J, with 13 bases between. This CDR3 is CASSLGAGRGELFF. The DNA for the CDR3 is TGTGCCAGCAGTTTGGGGGCCGGTAGGGGGGAGCTGTTTTTT.